This T cell receptor (beta chain) was obtained from a study of CD8+ T cells in alopecia areata. As for treatment: oral pan-JAK inhibitor, 5-10 mg twice daily. Reverse transcription of extracted RNA yielded cDNA, which provided the sequencing template. Sequencing used immunoSEQ multiplex PCR; TCRdb keeps in-frame clones, though not all of them. This repertoire shows 90,000 to 100,000 clones, approximately 66% found once; its top ten account for roughly 16%. This clone was detected a few times. Its antigen is as yet unknown. CDR1 ENHRY and CDR2 SYGVKD come from the germline V gene. The CDR3 runs to 16 residues. V dropped 3 bases and J dropped 3; count of bases not matched to a gene: 9. Study results and caveats: Tofacitinib significantly reduced both scalp clonality and expanded CD8+ clones among the top 100.

The starting material was CD8+ T cells sorted from blood, obtained at week 4, from a patient treated with tofacitinib. The TCR sequence derives from a human donor with alopecia areata. The rearrangement links TRBV10-3 to TRBJ2-7; 9 nucleotides align to TRBD1. This CDR3 is CAISDRNRDRVYEQYF. CDR3 nucleotide sequence: TGTGCCATCAGTGACCGGAACCGGGACAGGGTCTACGAGCAGTACTTC.